The 32 T cell receptor beta chains below were found in one sample sequenced in a study of regulatory T cells. Study findings and constraints: Hydrophobic residues at CDR3 positions 6 and 7 were enriched in conventional CD4+ T cells of CD3G-deficient patients.

The PCR used 52 TRBV and 13 TRBJ primers. Measured with immunoSEQ multiplex PCR; TCRdb has only the in-frame clones, and not every one. This repertoire shows some 30,000 clones, over 90% found once; its top ten account for 0.98%. The antigens these receptors bind are not known. The sample taken for sequencing was conventional CD4+ T cells sorted from blood. The receptor set was obtained from a child aged 2 to 10 with CD3G deficiency.

The chain links TRBV6-1 to TRBJ2-7; D is perhaps TRBD1 or TRBD2 (5 bases each). With 3 bases removed from V and 9 bases from J, the gap between germline ends came to 9 bases. The CDR3 totals 11 residues. CDR1 is MNHNS and CDR2 is SASEGT in the germline V gene. The CDR3 nucleotides read TGTGCCAGCAGTGATGAGGGGAGGCAGTACTTC. This codes for CASSDEGRQYF.

This clone was detected only once. This chain joins TRBV6-1 and TRBJ2-3; TRBD2 matches at 7 bases. V lost 7 bases to trimming and J lost 4 bases; unmatched junction nucleotides: 11. The CDR3 extends over 15 amino acids. Per the germline V gene, CDR1 is MNHNS and CDR2 is SASEGT. The CDR3 sequence is CASTEGGNGADTQYF. As DNA, the CDR3 is TGTGCCAGCACCGAGGGAGGGAACGGGGCAGATACGCAGTATTTT.

The chain uses TRBV7-8 and TRBJ2-5; no firm D call. Trimming took off 0 bases at V and 4 bases at J, with 9 bases between the two ends. The CDR3 is made up of 14 amino acids. The germline V gene has CDR1 SGHVS and CDR2 FQNEAQ. The DNA of the CDR3 is TGTGCCAGCAGCTTAGCGGGAATAACAGAGACCCAGTACTTC. It translates to CASSLAGITETQYF. Looking up the rest from reference TRBV7-8 and TRBJ2-5 gives the full variable domain: GAGVSQSPRYKVAKRGQDVALRCDPISGHVSLFWYQQALGQGPEFLTYFQNEAQLDKSGLPSDRFFAERPEGSVSTLKIQRTQQEDSAVYLCASSLAGITETQYFGPGTRLLVL.

This rearrangement joins TRBV5-1 to TRBJ2-6; D is possibly TRBD2 (6 bases). Per the germline V gene, CDR1 is SGHRS and CDR2 is YFSETQ. Trimming took off 5 bases at V and 2 bases at J, with 8 bases between the two ends. The CDR3 is 14 residues long. CDR3 protein: CASSWRAGANVLTF. The DNA of the CDR3 is TGCGCCAGCAGTTGGAGGGCTGGGGCCAACGTCCTGACTTTC.

This clone showed up just once. The V and J genes are TRBV18 and TRBJ2-1; unclear D gene. V lost 2 bases and J lost 0, with 8 bases in between. The length of the CDR3 is 15 residues. From germline, CDR1 is KGHSH and CDR2 LQKENI. The CDR3 protein is CASSPWAVSYNEQFF. The CDR3 nucleotides read TGTGCCAGCTCACCATGGGCGGTCTCCTACAATGAGCAGTTCTTC.

CDR3 region: CASSRTAVQETQYF. The CDR3, as DNA: TGCGCCAGCAGCAGGACTGCAGTTCAAGAGACCCAGTACTTC. The chain carries TRBV5-1 and TRBJ2-5; weak D call: TRBD2 (5 bases). The CDR3 has 14 residues. CDR1 is SGHRS and CDR2 is YFSETQ in the germline V gene. Trimming left V 4 bases short and J 2 bases short, with 12 bases between.

This clone was counted once. The V call is TRBV19, the J call TRBJ2-1; D perhaps matches TRBD2 (6 bases). Looked up from germline, CDR1 is LNHDA and CDR2 is SQIVND (reference sequence). Trimming shortened V by 1 base and J by 1 base, and 8 bases separated the two germline ends. This CDR3 is 15 amino acids long. The CDR3 loop reads CASSIAGASYNEQFF. Here the CDR3 DNA reads TGTGCCAGTAGTATAGCGGGAGCTTCCTACAATGAGCAGTTCTTC.

The chain carries TRBV5-1 and TRBJ2-1; D remains ambiguous. The CDR3 runs 19 residues. Germline-derived CDR1 and CDR2 are SGHRS and YFSETQ. Trimming removed 3 bases at V and 0 bases at J, with 22 bases between. The CDR3 DNA follows: TGCGCCAGCAGCTACTCCCCGTCCGGCAGCTCTAGCTCCTACAATGAGCAGTTCTTC. Translated, it gives CASSYSPSGSSSSYNEQFF.

This clone was observed a handful of times. The V gene is TRBV28, the J gene TRBJ2-7; D is unclear. With 8 bases removed from V and 2 bases from J, the gap between germline ends came to 13 bases. The V gene's germline CDR1 is MDHEN and CDR2 SYDVKM. There are 13 residues in the CDR3. This CDR3 is CASSKPGPYEQYF. CDR3 DNA: TGTGCCAGCTCTAAGCCAGGTCCCTACGAGCAGTACTTC.

This clone is a singleton in its sample. The chain links TRBV6-1 to TRBJ1-1; D is possibly TRBD1 (6 bases). V was clipped by 2 bases and J by 4 bases, with 14 bases between them. Germline V gives CDR1 MNHNS, CDR2 SASEGT. This CDR3 contains 15 residues. This chain's CDR3 is CASSENDRRGTEAFF. The CDR3 region has the DNA TGTGCCAGCAGTGAAAACGACAGGAGGGGCACTGAAGCTTTCTTT.

The chain employs TRBV18 and TRBJ1-5, with unresolved D. The CDR3 length is 14 residues. The V and J ends lost 3 bases and 9 bases respectively, with 15 bases between them. Germline V gene lookup returns CDR1 KGHSH and CDR2 LQKENI. CDR3 amino acids: CASSPVSLVRPQHF. The CDR3, as DNA: TGTGCCAGCTCACCGGTTAGTCTAGTACGGCCCCAGCATTTT.

J is TRBJ2-7 and V is TRBV7-8; D not resolved. Per germline, CDR1 SGHVS and CDR2 FQNEAQ. The CDR3 has 13 residues. The V and J ends lost 3 bases and 1 base respectively, with 7 bases between them. CDR3 loop: CASSLGLSYEQYF. The CDR3 bases are TGTGCCAGCAGCTTGGGCTTATCCTACGAGCAGTACTTC.

The V call is TRBV5-1, the J call TRBJ2-7; D not resolved. The germline V and J ends were trimmed by 0 bases and 0 bases, with 4 bases remaining between them. CDR3 size: 13 residues. Germline V CDR1 and CDR2: SGHRS, YFSETQ. The CDR3 nucleotides are TGCGCCAGCAGCTTGGCGCCCTCCTACGAGCAGTACTTC. This sequence encodes CASSLAPSYEQYF. Full variable domain (outside the CDR3, taken from reference TRBV5-1 and TRBJ2-7): KAGVTQTPRYLIKTRGQQVTLSCSPISGHRSVSWYQQTPGQGLQFLFEYFSETQRNKGNFPGRFSGRQFSNSRSEMNVSTLELGDSALYLCASSLAPSYEQYFGPGTRLTVT.

In its sample, this clone was seen once. The CDR3 nucleotides are TGTGCCAGCAGTTTATGGATCGGCAGAAGCACCGGGGAGCTGTTTTTT. It encodes CASSLWIGRSTGELFF. The chain couples TRBV28 to TRBJ2-2; D is unresolved. Germline V gene lookup returns CDR1 MDHEN and CDR2 SYDVKM. The CDR3 spans 16 residues. The germline V and J ends were trimmed by 0 bases and 4 bases, with 12 bases remaining between them.

This sequence joins TRBV28 and TRBJ2-5; TRBD2 is a possible D gene (6 bases). The V gene lost 4 bases and the J gene lost 3 bases, with 12 bases spanning the gap. Germline CDR1 is MDHEN and CDR2 is SYDVKM. This CDR3 is 14 amino acids long. In nucleotides, the CDR3 is TGTGCCAGCAGTTCCGGTTGGAGGGAAGAGACCCAGTACTTC. Translated, it gives CASSSGWREETQYF. The full variable domain, completed using reference TRBV28 and TRBJ2-5, is DVKVTQSSRYLVKRTGEKVFLECVQDMDHENMFWYRQDPGLGLRLIYFSYDVKMKEKGDIPEGYSVSREKKERFSLILESASTNQTSMYLCASSSGWREETQYFGPGTRLLVL.

V usage is TRBV5-1 and J usage is TRBJ2-5; 9 bases align to TRBD1. CDR1 is SGHRS and CDR2 is YFSETQ in the germline V gene. CDR3 size: 15 residues. Trimming at V came to 2 bases and at J to 5 bases, leaving 7 bases not matched to a gene. This CDR3 is CASSFSGQGMETQYF. The DNA for the CDR3 is TGCGCCAGCAGCTTCTCGGGACAGGGTATGGAGACCCAGTACTTC.

The V gene is TRBV19, the J gene TRBJ2-5; D ambiguous. CDR1 is LNHDA and CDR2 is SQIVND in the germline V gene (reference sequence). Trimming cost V 6 bases and J 5 bases, with 22 bases left between them. CDR3 size: 16 residues. The CDR3 coding sequence is TGTGCCAGTAGCCCAACCGAAGGGCAGTCGATCGAGACCCAGTACTTC. The encoded protein is CASSPTEGQSIETQYF.

V is TRBV28 and J is TRBJ2-3, with D possibly matching TRBD2 (5 bases). This CDR3 contains 15 residues. CDR1 and CDR2 (germline): MDHEN, SYDVKM. Trimming left V 6 bases short and J 2 bases short, with 15 bases between. CDR3 loop: CASSPQRSPTDTQYF. The DNA of the CDR3 is TGTGCCAGCAGCCCCCAGCGGTCCCCCACAGATACGCAGTATTTT.

The rearrangement links TRBV5-1 to TRBJ2-1; no definite D call. Deletions cut 0 bases from V and 2 bases from J, with 6 bases between. The CDR3 is 14 residues long. The germline CDR1 and CDR2 sequences are SGHRS and YFSETQ. The chain's CDR3 is CASSLVGPYNEQFF. The DNA for the CDR3 is TGCGCCAGCAGCTTGGTTGGGCCCTACAATGAGCAGTTCTTC.

In this sample, this clone turned up a few times. The chain is built from TRBV19 and TRBJ1-2; tentative D call: TRBD1 (5 bases). Germline lookup yields CDR1 LNHDA and CDR2 SQIVND (reference sequence). V shed 10 bases and J shed 3 bases, with 18 bases lying between them. The CDR3 loop spans 14 amino acids. CDR3 amino acids: CATRPGGFDYGYTF. The CDR3 nucleotides are TGTGCCACCCGCCCCGGGGGGTTCGACTATGGCTACACCTTC.

V and J are TRBV28 and TRBJ2-1; the D call may be TRBD1 or TRBD2 (5 bases each). The CDR3 has 17 amino acids. Trimming removed 6 bases at V and 5 bases at J, with 23 bases between. In germline, CDR1 is MDHEN, CDR2 SYDVKM. This chain's CDR3 is CASSLWAAGTGDNEQFF. Written as DNA, the CDR3 is TGTGCCAGCAGCCTCTGGGCGGCGGGCACAGGAGACAATGAGCAGTTCTTC. The whole variable domain, remainder taken from reference TRBV28 and TRBJ2-1, is DVKVTQSSRYLVKRTGEKVFLECVQDMDHENMFWYRQDPGLGLRLIYFSYDVKMKEKGDIPEGYSVSREKKERFSLILESASTNQTSMYLCASSLWAAGTGDNEQFFGPGTRLTVL.

The CDR3 loop reads CASSLPLRDRDLDTQYF. CDR3 DNA sequence: TGTGCCAGCAGCTTACCACTCCGGGACAGGGATTTAGATACGCAGTATTTT. The gene calls are TRBV7-9 and TRBJ2-3, with TRBD1 identical over 9 bases. Germline CDR1 reads SEHNR; CDR2 reads FQNEAQ (reference sequence). Trimming at V came to 2 bases and at J to 5 bases, leaving 11 bases not matched to a gene. The CDR3 sequence is 17 residues long.

The rearrangement links TRBV5-1 to TRBJ2-1; no clear D. Germline loops: CDR1 SGHRS, CDR2 YFSETQ. This CDR3 comprises 13 residues. Trimming took 5 bases from V and 1 from J, leaving 7 bases between them. The CDR3 nucleotides read TGCGCCAGCAGAGGCTCTTCCTACAATGAGCAGTTCTTC. As protein: CASRGSSYNEQFF.

This chain joins TRBV10-3 and TRBJ1-1; D remains unclear. This CDR3 region has 13 residues. Germline V gene data show CDR1 as ENHRY and CDR2 as SYGVKD. V dropped 8 bases and J dropped 1 base, with 11 bases sitting between them. CDR3 protein: CAIRLGENTEAFF. DNA for the CDR3: TGTGCCATCCGTTTGGGAGAGAACACTGAAGCTTTCTTT.

The chain recombines TRBV28 with TRBJ2-7; no clear D gene. Trimming took off 3 bases at V and 0 bases at J, with 12 bases between the two ends. CDR3 length: 15 residues. The V gene's germline CDR1 is MDHEN and CDR2 SYDVKM. In nucleotides, the CDR3 is TGTGCCAGCAGTTTGAGTAGGAAAGGCTCCTACGAGCAGTACTTC. Translated, it gives CASSLSRKGSYEQYF.

V and J are TRBV5-5 and TRBJ2-2; D is uncertain. Trimming left V 4 bases short and J 3 bases short, with 10 bases between. Germline V gene data show CDR1 as SGHKS and CDR2 as YYEKEE (reference sequence). The CDR3 is 14 amino acids. CDR3 sequence (DNA): TGTGCCAGCAGCCATAGGTCGCACACCGGGGAGCTGTTTTTT. It is translated as CASSHRSHTGELFF. Full variable domain (missing parts from reference TRBV5-5 and TRBJ2-2): DAGVTQSPTHLIKTRGQQVTLRCSPISGHKSVSWYQQVLGQGPQFIFQYYEKEERGRGNFPDRFSARQFPNYSSELNVNALLLGDSALYLCASSHRSHTGELFFGEGSRLTVL.

The genes are TRBV5-1 and TRBJ2-1; D may be TRBD1 or TRBD2 (5 bases each). Between the trimmed V and J ends, which lost 4 bases and 5 bases, there was a span of 16 bases. This CDR3 has 15 amino acids. CDR1 is SGHRS, CDR2 YFSETQ, per germline. In nucleotides, the CDR3 is TGCGCCAGCAGCCGGGGCAATCAGAACAACAATGAGCAGTTCTTC. Translated, it gives CASSRGNQNNNEQFF.

V usage is TRBV6-1 and J usage is TRBJ2-5, with 7 bases aligning to TRBD2. The CDR3 totals 14 residues. Per germline, CDR1 MNHNS and CDR2 SASEGT. J gave up 2 bases and V 7 bases, and 7 bases lay outside the gene matches. The CDR3 nucleotides are TGTGCCAGCAACCCCGGGACTATTCAAGAGACCCAGTACTTC. It is translated as CASNPGTIQETQYF.

The chain is built from TRBV28 and TRBJ1-5; 8 bases are shared with TRBD1. The CDR3 totals 16 residues. V shed 6 bases, J shed 5 bases, and the junction held 12 bases outside the gene matches. Looked up from germline, CDR1 is MDHEN and CDR2 is SYDVKM. The CDR3 sequence is CASRRLIGTGYQPQHF. CDR3 coding DNA: TGTGCCAGCAGGCGACTAATTGGGACAGGCTATCAGCCCCAGCATTTT.

The chain joins TRBV7-9 to TRBJ2-3; a weak D match, TRBD1 (5 bases). From germline, CDR1 is SEHNR and CDR2 FQNEAQ (reference sequence). This CDR3 has 14 amino acids. Trimming removed 2 bases at V and 3 bases at J, with 9 bases between. CDR3 nucleotides: TGTGCCAGCAGCTTACTGCAGGGAACAGATACGCAGTATTTT. Translated: CASSLLQGTDTQYF. Based on the CDR3 plus reference TRBV7-9 and TRBJ2-3, the full variable domain is DTGVSQNPRHKITKRGQNVTFRCDPISEHNRLYWYRQTLGQGPEFLTYFQNEAQLEKSRLLSDRFSAERPKGSFSTLEIQRTEQGDSAMYLCASSLLQGTDTQYFGPGTRLTVL.

This sequence joins TRBV6-1 and TRBJ1-5; D is unresolved. The CDR3 runs to 13 residues. CDR1 and CDR2 (germline): MNHNS, SASEGT. The V end lost 3 bases, the J end lost 2 bases, and 5 bases lay between the germline ends. CDR3 sequence (DNA): TGTGCCAGCAGTGAGGCAGGCAATCAGCCCCAGCATTTT. This gives the protein CASSEAGNQPQHF.

This clone was seen a single time. The rearrangement uses TRBV5-1 and TRBJ2-5; D may be TRBD2 (5 bases). CDR3 length: 14 residues. The V and J ends lost 4 bases and 7 bases respectively, with 17 bases between them. Germline V gives CDR1 SGHRS, CDR2 YFSETQ. The CDR3 protein is CASSTDGIEGTQYF. CDR3 coding DNA: TGCGCCAGCAGCACGGACGGCATAGAGGGGACCCAGTACTTC.